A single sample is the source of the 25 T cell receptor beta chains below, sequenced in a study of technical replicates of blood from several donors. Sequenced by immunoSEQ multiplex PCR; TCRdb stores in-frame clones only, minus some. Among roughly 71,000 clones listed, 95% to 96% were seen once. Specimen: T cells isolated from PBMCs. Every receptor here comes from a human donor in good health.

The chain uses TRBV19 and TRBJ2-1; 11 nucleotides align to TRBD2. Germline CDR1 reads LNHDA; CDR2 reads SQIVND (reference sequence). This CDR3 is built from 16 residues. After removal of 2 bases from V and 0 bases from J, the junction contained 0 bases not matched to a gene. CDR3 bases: TGTGCCAGTAGTATAACTAGCGGGAGCTCCTACAATGAGCAGTTCTTC. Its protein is CASSITSGSSYNEQFF.

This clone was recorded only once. The CDR3 protein is CASSRQGWETQYF. CDR3 nucleotides: TGTGCCAGCAGCAGACAGGGGTGGGAGACCCAGTACTTC. The J gene is TRBJ2-5, the V gene TRBV6-1; 8 nucleotides match TRBD1. The CDR3 extends over 13 amino acids. CDR1 is MNHNS, CDR2 SASEGT, per germline. V lost 6 bases to trimming and J lost 5 bases; unmatched junction nucleotides: 5.

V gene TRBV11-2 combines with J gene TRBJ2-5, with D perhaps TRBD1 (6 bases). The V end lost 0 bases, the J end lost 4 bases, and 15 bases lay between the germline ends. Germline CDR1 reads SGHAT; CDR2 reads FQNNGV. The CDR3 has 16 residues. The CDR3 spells CASSLDHRVLVETQYF. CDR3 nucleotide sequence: TGTGCCAGCAGCTTAGATCACAGGGTTTTGGTAGAGACCCAGTACTTC.

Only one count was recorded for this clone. CDR3 sequence (DNA): TGTGCCAGCAGCCCCCCCCGGGGAGTTGGCACTGAAGCTTTCTTT. Translating gives CASSPPRGVGTEAFF. The chain employs TRBV5-4 and TRBJ1-1; D gene ambiguous. Germline V gene sequence: CDR1 SGHNT, CDR2 YYREEE (reference sequence). The CDR3 spans 15 residues. V was pared by 4 bases and J by 4 bases, with 17 bases between.

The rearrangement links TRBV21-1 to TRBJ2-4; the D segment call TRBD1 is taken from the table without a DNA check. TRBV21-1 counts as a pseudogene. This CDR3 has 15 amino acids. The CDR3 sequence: CASSQGQLAKNIQYF. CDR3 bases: TGTGCCAGCAGCCAGGGACAGCTAGCCAAAAACATTCAGTACTTC.

Here the CDR3 reads CASSPSRDNEQYF. The CDR3 bases are TGTGCCAGCAGCCCTTCCAGGGACAACGAGCAGTACTTC. This rearrangement joins TRBV7-9 to TRBJ2-7; weak D call: TRBD1 (6 bases). The CDR3 spans 13 residues. The germline V and J ends were trimmed by 5 bases and 5 bases, with 13 bases remaining between them. The V gene's germline CDR1 is SEHNR and CDR2 FQNEAQ (reference sequence).

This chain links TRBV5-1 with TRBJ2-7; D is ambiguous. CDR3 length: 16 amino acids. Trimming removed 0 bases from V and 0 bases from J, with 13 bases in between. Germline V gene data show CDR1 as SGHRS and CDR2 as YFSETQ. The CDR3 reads CASSLARGRSSYEQYF. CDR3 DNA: TGCGCCAGCAGCTTGGCCCGCGGAAGGAGCTCCTACGAGCAGTACTTC.

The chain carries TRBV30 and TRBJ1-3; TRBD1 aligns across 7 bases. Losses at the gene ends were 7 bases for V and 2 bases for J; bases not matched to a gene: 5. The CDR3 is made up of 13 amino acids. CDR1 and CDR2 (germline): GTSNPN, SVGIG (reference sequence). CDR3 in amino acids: CASGQITGNTIYF. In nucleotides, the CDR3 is TGTGCCTCGGGACAGATCACTGGAAACACCATATATTTT.

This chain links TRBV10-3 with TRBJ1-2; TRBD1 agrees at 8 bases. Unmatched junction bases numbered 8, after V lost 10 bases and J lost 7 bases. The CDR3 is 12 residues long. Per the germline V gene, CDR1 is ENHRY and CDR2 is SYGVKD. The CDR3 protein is CATKDRESGYTF. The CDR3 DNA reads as TGTGCCACCAAGGACAGGGAGAGTGGCTACACCTTC.

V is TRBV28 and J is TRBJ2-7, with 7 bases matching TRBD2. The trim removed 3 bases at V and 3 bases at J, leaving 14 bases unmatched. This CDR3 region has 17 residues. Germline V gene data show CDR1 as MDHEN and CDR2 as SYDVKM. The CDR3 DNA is TGTGCCAGCAGTTTGCCTCTGAGCGGGGAGCTGCGCTACGAGCAGTACTTC. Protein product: CASSLPLSGELRYEQYF.

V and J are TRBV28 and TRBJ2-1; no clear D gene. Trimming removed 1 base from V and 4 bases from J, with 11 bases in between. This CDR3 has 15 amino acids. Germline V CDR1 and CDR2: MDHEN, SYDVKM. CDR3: CASSLYTMGYNEQFF. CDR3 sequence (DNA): TGTGCCAGCAGTTTATACACTATGGGTTACAATGAGCAGTTCTTC.

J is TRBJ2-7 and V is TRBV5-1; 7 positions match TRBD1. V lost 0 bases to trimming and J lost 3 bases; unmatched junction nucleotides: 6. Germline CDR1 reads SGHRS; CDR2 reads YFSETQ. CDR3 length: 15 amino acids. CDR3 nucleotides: TGCGCCAGCAGCTTGGGGCAGGGGGATAACTACGAGCAGTACTTC. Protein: CASSLGQGDNYEQYF.

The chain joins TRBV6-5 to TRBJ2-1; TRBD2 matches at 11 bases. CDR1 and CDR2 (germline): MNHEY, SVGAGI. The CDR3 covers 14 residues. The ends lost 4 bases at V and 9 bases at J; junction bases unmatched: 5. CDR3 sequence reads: CASSSLAGGREQFF. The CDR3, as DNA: TGTGCCAGCAGTTCCCTAGCGGGGGGCCGTGAGCAGTTCTTC.

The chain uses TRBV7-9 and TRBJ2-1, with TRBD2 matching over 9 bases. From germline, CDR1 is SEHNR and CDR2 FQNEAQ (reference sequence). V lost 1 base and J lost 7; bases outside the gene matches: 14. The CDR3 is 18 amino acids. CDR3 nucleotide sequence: TGTGCCAGCAGCTTAGTCGGGTCGGGCGGGGGGGCCTCGAATGAGCAGTTCTTC. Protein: CASSLVGSGGGASNEQFF.

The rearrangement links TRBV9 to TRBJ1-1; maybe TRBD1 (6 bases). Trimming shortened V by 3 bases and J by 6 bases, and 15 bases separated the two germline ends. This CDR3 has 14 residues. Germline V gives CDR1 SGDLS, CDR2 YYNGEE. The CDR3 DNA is TGTGCCAGCAGCGCCTCCATGGGGGCCGCTGAAGCTTTCTTT. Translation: CASSASMGAAEAFF.

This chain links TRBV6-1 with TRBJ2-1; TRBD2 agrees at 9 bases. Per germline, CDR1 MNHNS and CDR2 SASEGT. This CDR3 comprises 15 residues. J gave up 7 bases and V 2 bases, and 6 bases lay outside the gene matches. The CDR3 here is CASSELAGSLNEQFF. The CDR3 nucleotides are TGTGCCAGCAGTGAACTAGCGGGGAGCCTTAATGAGCAGTTCTTC.

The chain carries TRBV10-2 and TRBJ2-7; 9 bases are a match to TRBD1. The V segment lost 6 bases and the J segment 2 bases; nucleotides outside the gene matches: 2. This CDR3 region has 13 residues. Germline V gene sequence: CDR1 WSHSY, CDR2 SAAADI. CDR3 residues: CASRGQGAYEQYF. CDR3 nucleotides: TGCGCCAGCAGGGGACAGGGAGCCTACGAGCAGTACTTC.

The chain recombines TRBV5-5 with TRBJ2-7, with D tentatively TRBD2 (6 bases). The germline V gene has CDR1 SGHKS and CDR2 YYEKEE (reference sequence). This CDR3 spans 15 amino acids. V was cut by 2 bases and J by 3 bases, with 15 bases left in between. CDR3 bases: TGTGCCAGCAGCTTCACCTGGGAGGTTGTCTACGAGCAGTACTTC. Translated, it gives CASSFTWEVVYEQYF.

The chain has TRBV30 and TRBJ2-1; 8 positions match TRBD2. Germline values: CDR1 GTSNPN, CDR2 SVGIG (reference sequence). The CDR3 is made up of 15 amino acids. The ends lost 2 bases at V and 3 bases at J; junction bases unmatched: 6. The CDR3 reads CAWSPQRGLYNEQFF. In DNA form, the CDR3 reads TGTGCCTGGAGTCCCCAGCGGGGGCTCTACAATGAGCAGTTCTTC.

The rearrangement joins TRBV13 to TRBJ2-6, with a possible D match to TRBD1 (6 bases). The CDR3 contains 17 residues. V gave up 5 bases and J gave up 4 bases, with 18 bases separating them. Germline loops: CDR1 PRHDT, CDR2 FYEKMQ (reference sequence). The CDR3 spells CASSDYGQIGGANVLTF. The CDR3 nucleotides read TGTGCCAGCAGCGATTATGGACAGATCGGGGGGGCCAACGTCCTGACTTTC.

CDR3: CASSQERWGQGNTEAFF. The CDR3, as DNA: TGTGCCAGCAGCCAAGAGAGGTGGGGCCAGGGGAACACTGAAGCTTTCTTT. The V gene is TRBV14, the J gene TRBJ1-1, with D possibly TRBD1 on 5 matching bases. CDR1 and CDR2 from the germline V gene are SGHDN and FVKESK. CDR3 length equals 17 residues. Trimming left V 0 bases short and J 1 base short, with 15 bases between.

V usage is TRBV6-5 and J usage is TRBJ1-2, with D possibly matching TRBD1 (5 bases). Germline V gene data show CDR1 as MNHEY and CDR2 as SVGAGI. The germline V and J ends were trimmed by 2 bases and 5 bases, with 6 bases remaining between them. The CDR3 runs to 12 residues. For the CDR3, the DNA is TGTGCCAGCAGTTACCGGGGGTATGGCTACACCTTC. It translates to CASSYRGYGYTF.

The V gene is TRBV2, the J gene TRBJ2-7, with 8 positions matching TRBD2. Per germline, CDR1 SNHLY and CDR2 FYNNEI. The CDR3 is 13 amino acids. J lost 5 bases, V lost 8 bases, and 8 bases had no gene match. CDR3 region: CASRREGRDEQYF. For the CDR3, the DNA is TGTGCCAGCCGCCGGGAGGGCCGGGACGAGCAGTACTTC.

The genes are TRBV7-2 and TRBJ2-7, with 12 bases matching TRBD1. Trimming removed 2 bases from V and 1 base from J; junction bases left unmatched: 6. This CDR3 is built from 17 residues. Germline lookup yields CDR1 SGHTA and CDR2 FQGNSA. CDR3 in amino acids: CASSLRGGQGASYEQYF. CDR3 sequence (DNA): TGTGCCAGCAGCTTAAGAGGGGGACAGGGGGCTTCCTACGAGCAGTACTTC.

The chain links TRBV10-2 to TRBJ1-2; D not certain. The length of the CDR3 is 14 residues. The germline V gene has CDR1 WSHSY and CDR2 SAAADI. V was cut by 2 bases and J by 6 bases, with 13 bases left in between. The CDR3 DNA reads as TGCGCCAGCAGTGAGGTATCAGTCCGCCATGGCTACACCTTC. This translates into CASSEVSVRHGYTF.